This T cell receptor (beta chain) was identified in a study of shared clonotypes between healthy human individuals. Findings of the study overall: Roughly 5% of naive CD4 clonotypes were common to four donors. An expected dependence of interdonor clonotype sharing on sequencing depth was noted. A generally larger estimated richness was seen in naive subsets than in memory subsets.

It was at deep level that the assay was run. Only in-frame clones appear in the TCRdb table, and some are missing; sequencing was by immunoSEQ multiplex PCR. The sample has hundreds of thousands of clones; roughly 96% are singletons. Trimming pared 1 base from V and 4 bases from J, leaving 17 bases between. The V gene's germline CDR1 is SGHAT and CDR2 FQNNGV. The CDR3 is 17 residues long. Naive CD8 cells were CD45RO-negative, positively selected for CCR7, excluding terminally differentiated effector memory CD45RA+ cells. Notes on this clone: Its target is unknown.

The chain uses TRBV11-2 and TRBJ2-1, with D tentatively TRBD1 or TRBD2 (5 bases each). The receptor comes from a woman in her twenties or thirties in good health. The sample taken for sequencing was naive CD8+ T cells sorted from blood. DNA for the CDR3: TGTGCCAGCAGCTTAGTCGGGGCTCACCCACCTTACAATGAGCAGTTCTTC. Protein product: CASSLVGAHPPYNEQFF.